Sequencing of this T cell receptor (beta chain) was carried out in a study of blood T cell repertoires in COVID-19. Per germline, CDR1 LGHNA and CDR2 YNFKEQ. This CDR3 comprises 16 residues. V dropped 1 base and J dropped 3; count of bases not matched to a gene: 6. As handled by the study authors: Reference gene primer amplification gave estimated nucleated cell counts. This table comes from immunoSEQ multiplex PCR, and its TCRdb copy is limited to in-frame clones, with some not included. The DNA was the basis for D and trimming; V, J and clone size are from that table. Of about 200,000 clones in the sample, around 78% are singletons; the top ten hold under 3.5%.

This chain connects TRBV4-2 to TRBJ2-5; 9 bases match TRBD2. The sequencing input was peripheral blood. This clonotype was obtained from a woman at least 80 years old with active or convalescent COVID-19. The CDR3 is CASSQAYAGGKETQYF. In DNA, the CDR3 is TGTGCCAGCAGCCAAGCTTACGCGGGGGGGAAAGAGACCCAGTACTTC.